The 14 T cell receptor beta chains listed next were all sequenced from one sample in a study of vaccination and CD4 T cells after COVID-19. Treatment specified: roughly 10-day PBMC culture with coronavirus spike peptide pools or control peptides (ViraFEST assay). Antigens for these TCRs are unknown. Cultured CD4+ T cell DNA underwent sequencing with the Oncomine TCR Beta short-read assay. From the PCR reads, TCRdb called clonotypes with MiXCR, one entry per CDR3 protein. The data contain fewer than 20,000 distinct CDR3 sequences, approximately 40% of them singletons. The sequencing sample was made of CD4+ T cells from blood, cultured in vitro. These receptors all come from a human donor who had recovered from COVID-19.

The V gene is TRBV12-3 or TRBV12-4, the J gene TRBJ2-5; 10 bases line up with TRBD1. V was pared by 1 base and J by 6 bases, with 8 bases of the junction left unmatched. This CDR3 contains 16 residues. The CDR3 DNA reads TGTGCCAGCAGTTTAGAGGGACAGGGGAGGTCGAAGACCCAGTACTTC. This translates into CASSLEGQGRSKTQYF.

This clonotype has only a few counts. The V and J genes are TRBV6-5 and TRBJ1-1; 8 bases are a match to TRBD1. Germline assignment: CDR1 MNHEY and CDR2 SVGAGI. Unmatched junction bases numbered 10, after V lost 6 bases and J lost 7 bases. The CDR3 is 14 amino acids. CDR3 loop: CASSYRGAPLEAFF. CDR3 DNA sequence: TGTGCCAGCAGCTACAGGGGGGCCCCACTTGAAGCTTTCTTT.

This clonotype came up a few times. The chain combines TRBV6-1 with TRBJ2-1; 11 positions match TRBD2. CDR1 and CDR2 from the germline V gene are MNHNS and SASEGT. This CDR3 is 15 amino acids long. J lost 4 bases, V lost 6 bases, and 5 bases had no gene match. The CDR3: CASSNLAGGYNEQFF. The CDR3 region has the DNA TGTGCCAGCAGCAATCTAGCGGGAGGTTACAATGAGCAGTTCTTC.

The rearrangement joins TRBV20-1 to TRBJ2-1; a weak D match, TRBD2 (5 bases). Germline V gene data show CDR1 as DFQATT and CDR2 as SNEGSKA (reference sequence). The CDR3 has 11 residues. Trimming removed 3 bases from V and 9 bases from J, with 9 bases in between. CDR3 in DNA: TGCAGTGCTAGTCGAGGAGGTGAGCAGTTCTTC. This sequence encodes CSASRGGEQFF.

This clonotype was seen only a few times. The genes are TRBV6-1 and TRBJ1-2; 7 positions agree with TRBD1. The trim removed 6 bases at V and 8 bases at J, leaving 15 bases unmatched. This CDR3 has 15 residues. The germline V gene has CDR1 MNHNS and CDR2 SASEGT. The CDR3 protein is CASSRTGSSLGGYTF. The CDR3 DNA sequence: TGTGCCAGCAGCCGGACAGGCTCCAGCCTAGGGGGCTACACCTTC.

This clonotype occurred a few times. This sequence joins TRBV7-9 and TRBJ2-1; the D call may be TRBD1 or TRBD2 (5 bases each). This CDR3 spans 17 amino acids. V was pared by 2 bases and J by 5 bases, with 19 bases between. Germline CDR1 and CDR2: SEHNR and FQNEAQ (reference sequence). The CDR3 spells CASSLWPRTRDDNEQFF. The DNA for the CDR3 is TGTGCCAGCAGCTTATGGCCCCGGACTCGGGACGACAATGAGCAGTTCTTC. The entire variable domain, with the rest obtained from reference TRBV7-9 and TRBJ2-1, is as follows: DTGVSQNPRHKITKRGQNVTFRCDPISEHNRLYWYRQTLGQGPEFLTYFQNEAQLEKSRLLSDRFSAERPKGSFSTLEIQRTEQGDSAMYLCASSLWPRTRDDNEQFFGPGTRLTVL.

This sequence joins TRBV30 and TRBJ1-6; TRBD1 is a possible D gene (6 bases). With 2 bases removed from V and 9 bases from J, the gap between germline ends came to 17 bases. CDR3 length equals 15 residues. Germline CDR1 is GTSNPN and CDR2 is SVGIG (reference sequence). The CDR3: CAWSLLLGGGSPLHF. In DNA, the CDR3 is TGTGCCTGGAGTCTACTTCTAGGGGGTGGTTCACCCCTCCACTTT.

J is TRBJ2-3 and V is TRBV4-2, with 10 bases aligning to TRBD2. The CDR3 loop spans 16 amino acids. CDR1 is LGHNA, CDR2 YNFKEQ, per germline. V shed 2 bases and J 0 bases; nucleotides not matched to a gene: 2. The CDR3 nucleotides are TGTGCCAGCAGCCAATCGACTAGCGGGAGCACAGATACGCAGTATTTT. This translates into CASSQSTSGSTDTQYF.

V gene TRBV20-1 combines with J gene TRBJ2-5; D ambiguous. Germline assignment: CDR1 DFQATT and CDR2 SNEGSKA (reference sequence). CDR3 length: 11 amino acids. The ends were cut back, 6 bases at V and 9 bases at J, with 14 bases in the middle. The CDR3 sequence: CSASQTAAQYF. The CDR3 bases are TGCAGTGCGAGCCAAACGGCGGCCCAGTACTTC.

The rearrangement uses TRBV6-1 and TRBJ2-7; D is undetermined. CDR1 and CDR2 (germline): MNHNS, SASEGT. With 7 bases removed from V and 2 bases from J, the gap between germline ends came to 15 bases. The CDR3 sequence is 14 residues long. The CDR3 coding sequence is TGTGCCAGCAAAGGGTTTGGCCCTACCTACGAGCAGTACTTC. It translates to CASKGFGPTYEQYF.

This clonotype has only a few counts. The V and J genes are TRBV24-1 and TRBJ2-3; TRBD1 aligns across 8 bases. Per germline, CDR1 KGHDR and CDR2 SFDVKD. The CDR3 contains 16 residues. V trimming: 4 bases; J trimming: 6 bases; junction bases outside the gene matches: 11. CDR3 DNA sequence: TGTGCCACCAGTGACGCTGGACAGGGCCCCCTGGATACGCAGTATTTT. Its translation is CATSDAGQGPLDTQYF.

The table lists this clonotype with a count of one. The rearrangement uses TRBV11-1 and TRBJ2-7, with 7 bases fitting TRBD1. The CDR3 is made up of 12 amino acids. CDR1 is SGHAT, CDR2 FQDESV, per germline (reference sequence). V dropped 5 bases and J dropped 7; count of bases not matched to a gene: 5. The CDR3 region has the DNA TGTGCCAGCAGCAGACAGGGACGAGAGCAGTACTTC. This codes for CASSRQGREQYF.

V usage is TRBV6-1 and J usage is TRBJ2-3, with D hard to call. V was pared by 9 bases and J by 6 bases, with 16 bases between. Germline CDR1 MNHNS, CDR2 SASEGT. This CDR3 has 13 residues. In DNA form, the CDR3 reads TGTGCCAGTTTAAGCGTGTCGGTGGATACGCAGTATTTT. Translation: CASLSVSVDTQYF.

Only a few counts were recorded for this clonotype. CDR3 in amino acids: CSARLAGGKYTDTQYF. CDR3 coding DNA: TGCAGTGCTAGACTAGCGGGAGGGAAGTACACAGATACGCAGTATTTT. This sequence joins TRBV20-1 and TRBJ2-3, with 12 nucleotides matching TRBD2. From germline, CDR1 is DFQATT and CDR2 SNEGSKA (reference sequence). After removal of 2 bases from V and 2 bases from J, the junction contained 5 bases not matched to a gene. There are 16 residues in the CDR3.